The text below deals with one TCR beta chain. Original analysis: The authors estimated nucleated cell counts from reference gene primer amplification. Using immunoSEQ multiplex PCR, the repertoire was profiled, and TCRdb retains in-frame clones only, with some absent. V and J calls and clone size are those listed in that table; D and trimming were worked out from the DNA. The sample consists of fewer than 200,000 clones, approximately 87% of them appearing once. This entry comes from a study of blood T cell repertoires in COVID-19. Study details: Sites in the United States, Italy and Spain provided acute and convalescent COVID-19 samples. From T cells, B-cell-depleted T cells, or PBMCs came the material, which was cDNA or gDNA.

The CDR3 is made up of 15 amino acids. The germline V and J ends were trimmed by 4 bases and 1 base, with 12 bases remaining between them. The V gene's germline CDR1 is SGDLS and CDR2 YYNGEE. The TCR comes from a man aged 35-49 years with active or convalescent COVID-19. This chain uses TRBV9 with TRBJ1-3; D may be TRBD1 (6 bases). The sample consisted of peripheral blood. The DNA for the CDR3 is TGTGCCAGCAGCCCCCGACAGGCTTCTGGAAACACCATATATTTT. Its translation: CASSPRQASGNTIYF.